This T cell receptor (beta chain) is from a study of cytomegalovirus exposure and HLA in healthy donors. Overall study context: Assignment to the Caucasian-associated ancestry cluster applied to over 70% of the approximately 380 genotyped donors.

CDR1 and CDR2 from the germline V gene are SGHRS and YFSETQ. After removal of 4 bases from V and 7 bases from J, the junction contained 10 bases not matched to a gene. The CDR3 covers 14 residues. The study ran its PCR with 60 Vbeta and 13 Jbeta primers. Sequenced by immunoSEQ multiplex PCR; TCRdb stores in-frame clones only, minus some. The table includes roughly 120,000 clones, less than 85% detected once. Whole-study findings and limits: Per a later analysis, HLA-associated TCR beta chains showed more clonal expansion than other, equally common TCR beta chains. Reported findings show TCR beta sequences accurately forecast HLA-A and HLA-B alleles in most subjects.

This clone occurred a few times. Its antigen remains unidentified. This TCR came from a middle-aged woman in good health and CMV-seronegative. Source material: PBMCs. The chain uses TRBV5-1 and TRBJ2-7; the match to TRBD1 covers 8 bases. The CDR3 loop reads CASSDPRGLQEQYF. The CDR3 DNA reads TGCGCCAGCAGCGACCCCAGGGGGCTTCAAGAGCAGTACTTC.